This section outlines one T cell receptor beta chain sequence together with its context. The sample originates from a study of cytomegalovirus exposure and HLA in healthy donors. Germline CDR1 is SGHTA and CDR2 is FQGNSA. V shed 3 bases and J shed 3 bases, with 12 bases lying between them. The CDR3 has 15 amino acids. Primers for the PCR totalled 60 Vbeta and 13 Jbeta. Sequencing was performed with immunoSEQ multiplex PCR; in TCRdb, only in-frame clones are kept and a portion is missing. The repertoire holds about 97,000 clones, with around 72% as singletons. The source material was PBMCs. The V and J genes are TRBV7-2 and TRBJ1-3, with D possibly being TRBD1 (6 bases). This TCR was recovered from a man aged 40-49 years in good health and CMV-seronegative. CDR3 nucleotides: TGTGCCAGCAGCTTCTATACAGGGCTTGGAAACACCATATATTTT. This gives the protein CASSFYTGLGNTIYF.